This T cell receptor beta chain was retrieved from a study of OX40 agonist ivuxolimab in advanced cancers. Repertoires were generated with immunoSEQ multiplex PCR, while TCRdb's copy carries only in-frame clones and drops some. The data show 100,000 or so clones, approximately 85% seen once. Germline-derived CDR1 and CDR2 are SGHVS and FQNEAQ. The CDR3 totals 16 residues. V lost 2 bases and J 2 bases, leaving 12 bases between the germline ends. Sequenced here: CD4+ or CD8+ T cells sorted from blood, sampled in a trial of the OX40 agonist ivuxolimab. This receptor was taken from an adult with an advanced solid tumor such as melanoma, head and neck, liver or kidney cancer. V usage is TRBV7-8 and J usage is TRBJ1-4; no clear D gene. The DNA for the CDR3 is TGTGCCAGCAGCTTACATTGGCGGGCTACTAATGAAAAACTGTTTTTT. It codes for CASSLHWRATNEKLFF.